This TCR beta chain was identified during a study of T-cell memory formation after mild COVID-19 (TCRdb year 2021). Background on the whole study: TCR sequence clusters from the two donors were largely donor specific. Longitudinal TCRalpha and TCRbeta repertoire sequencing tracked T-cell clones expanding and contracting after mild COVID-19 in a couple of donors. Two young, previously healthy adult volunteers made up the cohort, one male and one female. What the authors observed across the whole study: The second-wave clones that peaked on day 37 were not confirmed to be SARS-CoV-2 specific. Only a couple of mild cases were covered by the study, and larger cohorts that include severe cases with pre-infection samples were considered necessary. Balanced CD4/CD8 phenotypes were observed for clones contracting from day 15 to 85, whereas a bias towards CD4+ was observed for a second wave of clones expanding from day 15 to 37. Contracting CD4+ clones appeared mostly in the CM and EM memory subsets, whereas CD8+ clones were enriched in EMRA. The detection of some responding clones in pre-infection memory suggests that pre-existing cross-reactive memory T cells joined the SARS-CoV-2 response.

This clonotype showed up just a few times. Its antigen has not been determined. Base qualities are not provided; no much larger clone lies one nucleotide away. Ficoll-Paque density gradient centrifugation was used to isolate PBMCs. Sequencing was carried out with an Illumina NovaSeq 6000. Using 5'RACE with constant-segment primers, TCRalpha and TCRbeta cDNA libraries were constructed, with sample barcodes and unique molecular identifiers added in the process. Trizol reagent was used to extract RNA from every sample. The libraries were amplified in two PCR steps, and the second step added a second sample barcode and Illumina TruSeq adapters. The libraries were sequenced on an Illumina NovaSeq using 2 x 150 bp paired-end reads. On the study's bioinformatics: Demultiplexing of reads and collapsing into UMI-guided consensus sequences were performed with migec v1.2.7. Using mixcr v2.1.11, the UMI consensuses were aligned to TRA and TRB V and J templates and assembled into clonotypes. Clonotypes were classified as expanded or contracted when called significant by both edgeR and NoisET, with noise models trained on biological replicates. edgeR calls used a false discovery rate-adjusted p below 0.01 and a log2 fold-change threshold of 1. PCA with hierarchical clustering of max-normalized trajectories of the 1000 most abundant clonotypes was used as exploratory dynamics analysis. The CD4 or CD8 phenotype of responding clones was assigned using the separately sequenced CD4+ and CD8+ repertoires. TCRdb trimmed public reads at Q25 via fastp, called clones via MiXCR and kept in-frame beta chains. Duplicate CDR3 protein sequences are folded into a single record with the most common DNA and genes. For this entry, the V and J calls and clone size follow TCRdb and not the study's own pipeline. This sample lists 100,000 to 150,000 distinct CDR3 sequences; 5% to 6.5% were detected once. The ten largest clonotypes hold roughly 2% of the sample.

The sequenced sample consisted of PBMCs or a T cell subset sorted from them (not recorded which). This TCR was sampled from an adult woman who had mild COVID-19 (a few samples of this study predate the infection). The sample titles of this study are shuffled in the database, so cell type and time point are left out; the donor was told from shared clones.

The CDR3 region: CASSRQQGANEKLFF. The base sequence is TGTGCCAGCAGCCGCCAACAGGGGGCTAATGAAAAACTGTTTTTT. The V gene is TRBV7-9 and the J gene is TRBJ1-4; a stretch of 8 junction bases matches TRBD1. Trimmed from V: 5 bases; trimmed from J: 3 bases; junction bases lacking a gene match: 5. The CDR3 numbers 15 residues from cysteine through phenylalanine. The only DNA kept is the CDR3, 45 bases in frame from the first base. For CDR1 and CDR2, the germline V gene (reference sequence) lists SEHNR and FQNEAQ.